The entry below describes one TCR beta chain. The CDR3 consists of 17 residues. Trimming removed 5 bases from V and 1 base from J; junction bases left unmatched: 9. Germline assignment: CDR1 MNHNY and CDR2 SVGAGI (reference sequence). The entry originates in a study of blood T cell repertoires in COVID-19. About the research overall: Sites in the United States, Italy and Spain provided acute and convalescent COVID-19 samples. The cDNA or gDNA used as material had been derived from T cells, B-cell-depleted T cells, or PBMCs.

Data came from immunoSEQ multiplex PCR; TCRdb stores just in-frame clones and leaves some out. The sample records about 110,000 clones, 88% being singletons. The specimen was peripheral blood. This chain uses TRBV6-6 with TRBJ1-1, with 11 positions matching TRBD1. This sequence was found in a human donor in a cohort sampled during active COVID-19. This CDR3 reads CASSPSSGTGGNTEAFF. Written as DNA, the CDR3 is TGTGCCAGCAGTCCCTCCTCCGGGACAGGGGGGAACACTGAAGCTTTCTTT.